Detailed here is one T cell receptor (beta chain). This clone's antigen is unknown. No base quality information exists; no much larger clone differs at one position. V is clipped by 3 bases and J by 3 bases, and the sequence between their germline boundaries is 9 bases long. Reading from cysteine to phenylalanine, the CDR3 counts 13 amino acids. Just the 39-base CDR3 DNA is kept, in frame starting at base 1. CDR1 SGDLS and CDR2 YYNGEE are derived from the germline V gene. Profiling of TCR beta VDJ combinations and CDR3 sequences used genomic DNA as the template. An Illumina HiSeq 2000 was used for TCR repertoire sequencing. On the authors' methods: TRBV/TRBJ rearrangement plots, CDR3 size and DJ length profiles, and Simpson's diversity index were used to assess repertoires. The most abundant DNA sequence in the deep sequencing data was taken as the immunodominant clone. CDR3 amino acid sequences were checked for sharing between subjects and were compared against published repertoires and the VDJdb database. TCRdb took the public reads, trimmed them with fastp at Q25, ran MiXCR for clone calling and kept in-frame beta chains. Entries are consolidated by CDR3 protein sequence, retaining the most common genes and DNA. These V and J calls rely on TCRdb rather than the paper's analysis. In this sample the table shows fewer than 250,000 distinct CDR3 sequences, more than 45% of which occur a single time. The ten most abundant clones make up over 7.5% of the sample.

Patients chosen for sequencing had shown expansion of CD8+CD57+ cells by flow cytometry. Every patient had severe acquired aplastic anemia, diagnosed using the International Study of Aplastic Anemia and Agranulocytosis and Camitta criteria. Patients had received no therapy at the time of blood sampling. In this study, sorted CD4+ and CD8+ T cells from the blood of healthy subjects and of severe aplastic anemia patients had their TCR repertoires deep-sequenced. Patients were enrolled under clinicaltrials.gov protocols 00001620, 01623167, 00001397, 00071045, 00081523 and 00961064 in the USA. Ficoll-Paque density gradient centrifugation was used to isolate peripheral blood mononuclear cells. CD4+ and CD8+ T cells were sorted by FACS or magnetic beads before DNA extraction. The data stem from a study of CD8+CD57+ T cells in acquired aplastic anemia listed by TCRdb under 2018. For context, the study as a whole: Extracted DNA from sorted CD4+ and CD8+ cells averaged around 3.4 ug, ranging from roughly 0.17 to 27.4 ug. A CD8+CD57+ expansion meant a frequency higher than the mean frequency seen in healthy subjects. The paper as a whole reports these results and caveats: Although 25 to 30 CD8+ CDR3 sequences were shared by patients and controls, these sequences appeared highly expressed in patients and within the immunodominant clones of patients. No significant difference in CD8+ Simpson's diversity was found between patients and healthy controls (P=0.060).

The rearranged chain carries TRBV9 and TRBJ1-2, and perhaps TRBD1 as D gene, on 6 matching bases. Sequenced material: sorted CD4+, CD8+, or CD8+CD57+ T cells (not recorded which) from PBMCs. The source is a human donor with aplastic anemia. CDR3 loop: CASSGQVHYGYTF. The DNA reads as follows: TGTGCCAGCAGCGGACAGGTTCACTATGGCTACACCTTC.